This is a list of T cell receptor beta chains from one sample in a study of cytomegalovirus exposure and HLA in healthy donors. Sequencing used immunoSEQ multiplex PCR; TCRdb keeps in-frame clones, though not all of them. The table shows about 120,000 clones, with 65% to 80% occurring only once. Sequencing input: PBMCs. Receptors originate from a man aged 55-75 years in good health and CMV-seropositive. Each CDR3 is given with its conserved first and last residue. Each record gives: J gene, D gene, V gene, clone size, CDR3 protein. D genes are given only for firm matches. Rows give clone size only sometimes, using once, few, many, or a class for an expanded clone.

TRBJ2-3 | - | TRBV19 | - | CASSPDSWEGTDTQYF
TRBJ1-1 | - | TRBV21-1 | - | CASSKTPTGLEAEAFF
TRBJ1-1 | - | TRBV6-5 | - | CASSSTREAEAFF
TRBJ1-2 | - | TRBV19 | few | CASSILDGGFNYGYTF
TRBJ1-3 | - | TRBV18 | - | CASSPSTGNSGNTIYF
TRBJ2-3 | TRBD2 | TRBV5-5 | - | CASSLAGSGGFTDTQYF
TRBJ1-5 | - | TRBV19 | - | CASSSGSAGGQPQHF
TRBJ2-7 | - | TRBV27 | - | CASSLWRAKPYEQYF
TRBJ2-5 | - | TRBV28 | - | CASSLRAGYETQYF
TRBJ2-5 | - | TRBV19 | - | CASSIDRGSGETQYF
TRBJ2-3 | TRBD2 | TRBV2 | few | CASSPLAGGPDTQYF
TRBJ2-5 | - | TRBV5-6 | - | CASSPNLGRGETQYF
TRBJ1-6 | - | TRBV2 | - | CASSGGLDAPLHF
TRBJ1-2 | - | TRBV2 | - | CASSIGTLLGYGYTF
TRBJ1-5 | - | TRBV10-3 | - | CAISESFRDQPQHF
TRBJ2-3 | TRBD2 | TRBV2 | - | CASSAPLAGVGDTQYF
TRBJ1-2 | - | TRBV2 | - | CASSERGRGYTF
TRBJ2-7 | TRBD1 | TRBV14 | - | CASSPILGTGAYEQYF
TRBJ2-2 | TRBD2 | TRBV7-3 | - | CASSLNSREITGELFF
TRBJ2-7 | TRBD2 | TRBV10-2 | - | CASSEFDGGRFSYEQYF
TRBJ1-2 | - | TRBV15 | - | CATSREEPLGYGYTF
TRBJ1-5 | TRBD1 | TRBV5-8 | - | CASSPRDRGSNQPQHF
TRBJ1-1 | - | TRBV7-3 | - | CASSLLLLSGELDTEAFF
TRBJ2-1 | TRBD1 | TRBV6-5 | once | CASPPGTGYNEQFF
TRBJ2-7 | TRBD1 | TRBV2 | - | CAIGQGSDEQYF
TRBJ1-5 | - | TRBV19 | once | CASSIAGFQPQHF
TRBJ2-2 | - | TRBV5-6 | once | CASSLASSEGMTGELFF
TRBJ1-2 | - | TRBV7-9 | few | CASSPPGVGYTF
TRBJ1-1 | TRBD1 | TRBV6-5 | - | CASKDRATMNTEAFF
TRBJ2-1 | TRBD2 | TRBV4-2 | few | CASSRQGGSEAYNEQFF
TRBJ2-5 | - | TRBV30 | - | CAWSVKGSETQYF
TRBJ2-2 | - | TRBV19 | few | CASSPRTANTGELFF
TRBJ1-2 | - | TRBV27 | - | CASSLFRGVGYTF
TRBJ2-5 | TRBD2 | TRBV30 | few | CAWSRLAGGRETQYF
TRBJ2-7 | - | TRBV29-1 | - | CSVGLGAEQYF
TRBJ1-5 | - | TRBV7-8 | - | CASSSVTSGSYSNQPQHF